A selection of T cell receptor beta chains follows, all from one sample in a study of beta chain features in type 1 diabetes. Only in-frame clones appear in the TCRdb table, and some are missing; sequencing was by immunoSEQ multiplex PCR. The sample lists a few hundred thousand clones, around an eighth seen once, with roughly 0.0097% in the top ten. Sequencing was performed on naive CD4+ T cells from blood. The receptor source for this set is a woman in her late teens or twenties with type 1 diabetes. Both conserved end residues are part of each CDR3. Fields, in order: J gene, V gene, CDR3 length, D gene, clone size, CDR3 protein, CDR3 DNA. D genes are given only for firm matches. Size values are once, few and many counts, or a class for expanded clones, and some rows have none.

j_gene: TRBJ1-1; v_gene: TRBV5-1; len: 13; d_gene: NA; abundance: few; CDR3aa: CASSLQGNTEAFF; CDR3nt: TGCGCCAGCAGCTTGCAGGGGAACACTGAAGCTTTCTTT
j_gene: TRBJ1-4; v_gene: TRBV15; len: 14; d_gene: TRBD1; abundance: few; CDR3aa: CATSRGQGEEKLFF; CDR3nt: TGTGCCACCAGCAGGGGGCAGGGGGAGGAAAAACTGTTTTTT
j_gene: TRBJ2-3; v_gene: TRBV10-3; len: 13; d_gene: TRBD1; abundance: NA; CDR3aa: CAISGTGFDTQYF; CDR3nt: TGTGCCATCTCCGGGACAGGATTCGATACGCAGTATTTT
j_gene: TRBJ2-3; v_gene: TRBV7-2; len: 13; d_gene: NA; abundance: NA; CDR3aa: CASSQTGGDTQYF; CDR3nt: TGTGCCAGCAGCCAAACCGGGGGAGATACGCAGTATTTT
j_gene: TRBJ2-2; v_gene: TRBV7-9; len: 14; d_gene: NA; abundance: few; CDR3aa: CASSLGTVPGELFF; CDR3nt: TGTGCCAGCAGCTTAGGGACAGTCCCCGGGGAGCTGTTTTTT
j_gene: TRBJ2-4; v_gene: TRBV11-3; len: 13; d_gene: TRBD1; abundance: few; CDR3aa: CASSTRQGGIQYF; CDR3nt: TGTGCCAGCAGCACCAGACAGGGTGGCATTCAGTACTTC
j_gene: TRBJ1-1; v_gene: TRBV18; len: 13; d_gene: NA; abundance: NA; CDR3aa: CASSQGIGTEAFF; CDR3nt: TGTGCCAGCTCGCAGGGGATTGGCACTGAAGCTTTCTTT
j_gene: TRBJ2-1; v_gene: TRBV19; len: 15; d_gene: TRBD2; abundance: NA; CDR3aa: CASSVPSGPYNEQFF; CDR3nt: TGTGCCAGTAGTGTCCCTAGCGGGCCTTACAATGAGCAGTTCTTC
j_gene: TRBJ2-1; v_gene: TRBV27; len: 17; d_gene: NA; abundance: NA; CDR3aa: CASSSTPSKRSYNEQFF; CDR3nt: TGTGCCAGCAGTTCCACACCCTCCAAGCGCTCCTACAATGAGCAGTTCTTC
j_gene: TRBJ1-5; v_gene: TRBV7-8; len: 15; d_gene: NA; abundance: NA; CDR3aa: CASSLELGGNQPQHF; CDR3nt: TGTGCCAGCAGCTTAGAGTTGGGAGGCAATCAGCCCCAGCATTTT
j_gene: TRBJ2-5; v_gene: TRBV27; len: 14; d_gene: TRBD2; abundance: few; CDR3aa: CASSPRGGGETQYF; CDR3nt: TGTGCCAGCAGTCCCCGGGGGGGAGGAGAGACCCAGTACTTC
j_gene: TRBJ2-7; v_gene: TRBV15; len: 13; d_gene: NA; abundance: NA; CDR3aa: CATSSLGGGEQYF; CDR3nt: TGTGCCACCAGCAGCTTGGGGGGAGGCGAGCAGTACTTC
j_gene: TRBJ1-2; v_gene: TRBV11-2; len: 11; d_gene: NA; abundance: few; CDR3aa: CASSLAGGVTF; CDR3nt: TGTGCCAGCAGCTTAGCGGGGGGGGTCACCTTC
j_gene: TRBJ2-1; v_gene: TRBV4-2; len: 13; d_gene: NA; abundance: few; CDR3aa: CASSQGAAREQFF; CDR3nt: TGTGCCAGCAGCCAGGGGGCCGCTCGTGAGCAGTTCTTC